The source of this T cell receptor (beta chain) is a study of beta chain features in type 1 diabetes. At the level of the study: Taken together, all samples contributed 107,917,701 examined sorted cells. Study-wide results and limits: Junctions at VDJ sites from type 1 diabetes patients had fewer insertions and more deletions. Researchers reported that naive, central memory and Treg TCRB repertoires appeared more similar in patients than in healthy donors. Using cDNA template may skew counts toward highly expressing activated cells.

Every bit of the isolated RNA underwent reverse transcription, so sequencing read expressed TCRB transcripts. TCRdb keeps only in-frame clones here, not all; method: immunoSEQ multiplex PCR. The table records approximately 40,000 clones, approximately 49% of them present only once. As to this clone: What it binds is not known.

This TCR was sampled from a woman aged 25 to 39 in good health. Sample: stem cell memory CD4+ T cells from blood.

CDR3 bases: TGTGCCACTTCAAGGACGGGGTATAGCAATCAGCCCCAGCATTTT. Amino acids: CATSRTGYSNQPQHF. This rearrangement joins TRBV19 to TRBJ1-5; D ambiguous. This CDR3 has 15 amino acids. Germline CDR1 and CDR2: LNHDA and SQIVND (reference sequence). V was shortened by 10 bases and J by 0 bases, with 16 bases between the two germline ends.